This T cell receptor (beta chain) stems from a study of memory CD4+ T cells and cytomegalovirus serostatus (dated by TCRdb to between 2017 and 2020). General notes on the study: A total of about 33 healthy Belgian adults, of whom 9 were CMV seropositive and roughly 24 were CMV seronegative, were included in the cohort. To replicate a published TCR-based CMV serostatus classifier, the researchers sequenced the CD4+ memory TCRbeta repertoires of a Belgian cohort whose cytomegalovirus serostatus was known. Results and caveats for the whole study, not just this receptor: For CMV serostatus prediction, a median bootstrapped AUC of about 0.95 was reached with the original framework, and a median bootstrapped AUC of approximately 0.92 was reached with a US-trained random forest. Among the 150 to 200 previously reported CMV-associated TCRbeta sequences, over 65 showed up in the CD4+ memory repertoires, with each one found in between one and five individuals. The results were read as suggesting that the CMV-associated TCR signature is, for the most part, present in the CD4+ memory repertoire. Only CD4+CD45RO+ memory cells were sequenced, in contrast to the original study, in which naive and memory CD4+ and CD8+ populations were covered. On the Belgian cohort, the classifier built on the original framework reached a median bootstrapped AUC of almost 0.96, with a 95% CI of 0.76-1.00.

Details on this clone: Its specific antigen is unknown. No quality values exist for individual bases; no much larger clone is one base distant.

Single viable CD3+CD4+CD8-CD45RO+ cells were sorted as memory CD4+ T cells on a FACSAria II. To determine CMV serostatus, a Roche Elecsys assay was used that detects serum IgG against CMV pp150, pp28, p38 and p52. Following thawing, total CD4+ T cells were enriched through positive selection using CD4 magnetic microbeads. The samples came from a different study that was designed specifically to examine the CD4+ T cell memory repertoire. Peripheral blood mononuclear cells were isolated and cryopreserved according to standard operating procedures, and serum was kept at -80 degrees C. CD3-PerCP (BW264/56), CD4-APC (RPA-T4), CD45RO-PE (UCHT1) and CD8-Pacific Orange (3B5) antibodies were used for staining, and non-viable cells were excluded with Sytox blue. The Quick-DNA Microprep Kit was used to extract genomic DNA from the sorted cells. Amplification of TCRbeta DNA was done with the immunoSEQ hsTCRbeta kit, following the protocol from the manufacturer. An Illumina MiSeq instrument was used to sequence the TCRbeta libraries. In the original analysis: Removing out-of-frame sequences left a few million distinct TCRbeta sequences, an average of around 67,000 per individual. Two values were used to score each individual: the count of over 150 previously reported CMV-associated TCRbeta sequences and the total count of productive distinct TCRbeta sequences. A beta-binomial model was reimplemented in Python, and scikit-learn random forests with default parameters were trained on US cohort data. Classifier performance on the Belgian cohort was summarized as median AUC with percentile confidence intervals calculated over 10,000 bootstrap iterations. TCRdb carries this immuneACCESS record with in-frame sequences only. Its versions omit some clonotypes, under half of them owing to an unresolved V gene in the studies checked, with the rest unexplained. The V and J calls and clone size come from that table; D and trimming were worked out from the DNA. This sample has 80,000 or so clones in its table, and under 80% of those were observed once. 2.6% of the sample is in the top ten clones.

According to the germline V gene, CDR1 reads SGHRS and CDR2 reads YFSETQ. The CDR3 covers 15 residues, taking in both the cysteine and the phenylalanine. The read is trimmed to its CDR3 DNA, 45 bases read in frame from base 1. V is shortened by 3 bases, J by 8 bases, and the region joining them spans 15 bases. The specimen sequenced was memory CD4+ T cells from blood. The chain is encoded by TRBV5-1 joined to TRBJ1-6; TRBD1 is perhaps the D gene, given 6 matching bases. This TCR derives from an adult in good health and CMV-seropositive. The sequence in DNA is TGCGCCAGCAGCTCCGGACAGAGAGATTATTCACCCCTCCACTTT. Translation gives CASSSGQRDYSPLHF.